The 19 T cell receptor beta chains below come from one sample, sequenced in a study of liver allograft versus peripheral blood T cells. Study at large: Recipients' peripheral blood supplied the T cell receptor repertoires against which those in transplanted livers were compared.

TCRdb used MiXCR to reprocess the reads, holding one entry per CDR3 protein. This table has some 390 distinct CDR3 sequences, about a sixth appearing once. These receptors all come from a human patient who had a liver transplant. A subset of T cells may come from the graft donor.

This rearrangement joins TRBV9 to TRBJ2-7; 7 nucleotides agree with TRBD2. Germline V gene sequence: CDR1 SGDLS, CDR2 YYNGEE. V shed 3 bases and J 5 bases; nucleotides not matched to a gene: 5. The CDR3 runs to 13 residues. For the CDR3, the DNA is TGTGCCAGCAGCGCCCGGGGGGTCCACGAGCAGTACTTC. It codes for CASSARGVHEQYF.

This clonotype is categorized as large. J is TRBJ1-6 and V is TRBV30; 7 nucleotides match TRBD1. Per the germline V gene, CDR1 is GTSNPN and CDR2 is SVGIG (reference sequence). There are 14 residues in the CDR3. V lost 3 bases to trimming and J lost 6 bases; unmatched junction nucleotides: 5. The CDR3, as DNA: TGTGCCTGGAGCGGGACAGTCTTTAATTCACCCCTCCACTTT. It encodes CAWSGTVFNSPLHF.

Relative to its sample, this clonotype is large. CDR3 region: CASSLRGSGNTIYF. In DNA form, the CDR3 reads TGTGCCAGCAGCTTACGGGGCTCTGGAAACACCATATATTTT. The chain couples TRBV5-6 to TRBJ1-3, with no clear D. V lost 2 bases, J lost 0 bases, and 6 bases lay in between. Germline CDR1 is SGHDT and CDR2 is YYEEEE. The CDR3 spans 14 residues.

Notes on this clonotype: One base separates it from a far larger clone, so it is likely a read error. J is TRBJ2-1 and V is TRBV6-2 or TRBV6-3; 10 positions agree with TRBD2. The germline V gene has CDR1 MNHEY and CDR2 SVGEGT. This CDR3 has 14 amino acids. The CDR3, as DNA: TGTGTCAGCAGTGAACCCAGCGGGGGGGATGAGCAGTTCTTC. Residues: CVSSEPSGGDEQFF.

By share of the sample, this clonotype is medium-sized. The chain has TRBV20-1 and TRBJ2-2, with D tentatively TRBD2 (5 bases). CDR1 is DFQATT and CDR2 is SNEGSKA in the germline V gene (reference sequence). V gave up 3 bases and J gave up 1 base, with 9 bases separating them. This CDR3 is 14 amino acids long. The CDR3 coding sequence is TGCAGTGCTAGGCCAGGAGGGAACACCGGGGAGCTGTTTTTT. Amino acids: CSARPGGNTGELFF.

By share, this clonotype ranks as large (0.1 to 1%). The CDR3 region is CASSPNYGANVLTF. CDR3 nucleotides: TGTGCCAGCAGTCCTAATTATGGGGCCAACGTCCTGACTTTC. J is TRBJ2-6 and V is TRBV6-1; D is unresolved. The length of the CDR3 is 14 residues. V shed 5 bases and J shed 3 bases, with 8 bases lying between them. CDR1 and CDR2 from the germline V gene are MNHNS and SASEGT.

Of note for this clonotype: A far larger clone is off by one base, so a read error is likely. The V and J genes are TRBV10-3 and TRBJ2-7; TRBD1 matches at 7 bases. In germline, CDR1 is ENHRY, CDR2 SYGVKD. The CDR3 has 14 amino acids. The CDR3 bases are TGTGCCAGCAGTTATCCCGGACAGGCCCACGAGCAGTACTTC. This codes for CASSYPGQAHEQYF.

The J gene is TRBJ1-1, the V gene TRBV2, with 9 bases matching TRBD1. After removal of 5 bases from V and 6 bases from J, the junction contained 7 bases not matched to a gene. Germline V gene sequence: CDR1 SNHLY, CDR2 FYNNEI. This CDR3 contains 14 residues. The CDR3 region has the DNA TGTGCCAGCAGTAAACAGGGGGCGCCGGCTGAAGCTTTCTTT. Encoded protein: CASSKQGAPAEAFF.

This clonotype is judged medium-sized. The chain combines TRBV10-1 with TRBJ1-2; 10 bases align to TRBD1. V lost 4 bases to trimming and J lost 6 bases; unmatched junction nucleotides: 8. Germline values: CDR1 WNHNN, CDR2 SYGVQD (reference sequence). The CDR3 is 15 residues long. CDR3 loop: CASSAGQGGAHGYTF. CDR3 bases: TGCGCCAGCAGTGCCGGACAGGGGGGTGCGCATGGCTACACCTTC.

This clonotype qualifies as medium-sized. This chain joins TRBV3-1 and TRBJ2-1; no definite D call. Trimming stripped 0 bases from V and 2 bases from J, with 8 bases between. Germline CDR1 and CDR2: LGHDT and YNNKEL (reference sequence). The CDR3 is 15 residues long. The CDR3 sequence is CASSQDRHPYNEQFF. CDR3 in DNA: TGTGCCAGCAGCCAAGATCGCCACCCCTACAATGAGCAGTTCTTC.

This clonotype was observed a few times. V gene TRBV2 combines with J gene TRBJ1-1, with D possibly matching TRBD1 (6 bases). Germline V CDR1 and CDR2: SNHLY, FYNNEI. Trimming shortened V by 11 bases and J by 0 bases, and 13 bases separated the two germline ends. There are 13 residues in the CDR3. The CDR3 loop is CAGTQNMNTEAFF. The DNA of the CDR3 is TGTGCCGGGACACAGAACATGAACACTGAAGCTTTCTTT.

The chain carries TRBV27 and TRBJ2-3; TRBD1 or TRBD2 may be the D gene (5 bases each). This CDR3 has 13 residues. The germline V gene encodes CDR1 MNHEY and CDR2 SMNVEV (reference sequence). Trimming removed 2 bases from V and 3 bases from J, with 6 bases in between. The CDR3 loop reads CASSLEGTDTQYF. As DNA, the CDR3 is TGTGCCAGCAGTTTAGAGGGGACAGATACGCAGTATTTT.

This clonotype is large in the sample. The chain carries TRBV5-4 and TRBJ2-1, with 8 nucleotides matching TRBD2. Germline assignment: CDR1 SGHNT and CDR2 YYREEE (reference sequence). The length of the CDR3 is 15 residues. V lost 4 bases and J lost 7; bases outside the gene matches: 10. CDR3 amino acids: CASSPLAGGGNEQFF. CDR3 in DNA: TGTGCCAGCAGCCCCCTGGCGGGAGGAGGGAATGAGCAGTTCTTC.

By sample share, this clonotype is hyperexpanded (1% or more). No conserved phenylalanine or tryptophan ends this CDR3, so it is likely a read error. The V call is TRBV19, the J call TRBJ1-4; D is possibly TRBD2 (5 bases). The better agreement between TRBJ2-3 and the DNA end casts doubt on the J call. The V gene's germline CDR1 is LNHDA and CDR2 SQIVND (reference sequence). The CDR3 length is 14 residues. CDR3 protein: CASSYFASSGAQYY. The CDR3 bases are TGTGCCAGTAGTTATTTCGCCTCTTCCGGGGCGCAGTATTAC.

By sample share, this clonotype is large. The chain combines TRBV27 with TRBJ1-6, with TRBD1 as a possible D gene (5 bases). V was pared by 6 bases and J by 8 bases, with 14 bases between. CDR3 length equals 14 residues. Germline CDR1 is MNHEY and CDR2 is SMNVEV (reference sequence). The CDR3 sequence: CASRGWDGYSPLHF. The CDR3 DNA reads TGTGCCAGCAGAGGATGGGACGGATATTCACCCCTCCACTTT.

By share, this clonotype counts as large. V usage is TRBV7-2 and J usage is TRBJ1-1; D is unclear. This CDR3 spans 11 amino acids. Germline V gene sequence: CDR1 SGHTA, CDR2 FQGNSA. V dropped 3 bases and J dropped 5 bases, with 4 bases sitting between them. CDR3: CASSFKTEAFF. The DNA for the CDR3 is TGTGCCAGCAGCTTTAAGACTGAAGCTTTCTTT.

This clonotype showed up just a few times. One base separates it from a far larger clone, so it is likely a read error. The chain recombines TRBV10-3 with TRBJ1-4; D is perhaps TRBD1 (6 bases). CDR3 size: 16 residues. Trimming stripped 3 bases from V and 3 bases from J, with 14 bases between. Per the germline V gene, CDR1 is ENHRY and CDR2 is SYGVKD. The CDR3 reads CAISEPQTGPNEKLFF. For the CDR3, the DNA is TGTGCCATCAGTGAACCTCAGACAGGACCTAATGAAAAACTGTTTTTT.

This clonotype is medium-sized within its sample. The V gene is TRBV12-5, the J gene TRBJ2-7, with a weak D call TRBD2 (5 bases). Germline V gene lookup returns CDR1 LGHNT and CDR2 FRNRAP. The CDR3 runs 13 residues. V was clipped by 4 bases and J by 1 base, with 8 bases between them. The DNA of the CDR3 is TGTGCTAGTGGTTGGACGGGATCCTACGAGCAGTACTTC. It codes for CASGWTGSYEQYF. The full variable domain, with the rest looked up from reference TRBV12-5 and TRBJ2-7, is DARVTQTPRHKVTEMGQEVTMRCQPILGHNTVFWYRQTMMQGLELLAYFRNRAPLDDSGMPKDRFSAEMPDATLATLKIQPSEPRDSAVYFCASGWTGSYEQYFGPGTRLTVT.

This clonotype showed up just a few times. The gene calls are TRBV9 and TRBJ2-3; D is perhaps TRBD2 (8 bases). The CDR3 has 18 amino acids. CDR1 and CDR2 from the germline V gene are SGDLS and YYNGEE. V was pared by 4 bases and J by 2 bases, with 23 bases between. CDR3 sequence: CASSPPRGSGGYTDTQYF. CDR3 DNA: TGTGCCAGCAGCCCCCCCAGGGGGAGCGGGGGATACACAGATACGCAGTATTTT. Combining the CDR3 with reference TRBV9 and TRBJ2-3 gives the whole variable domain DSGVTQTPKHLITATGQRVTLRCSPRSGDLSVYWYQQSLDQGLQFLIQYYNGEERAKGNILERFSAQQFPDLHSELNLSSLELGDSALYFCASSPPRGSGGYTDTQYFGPGTRLTVL.